Listed below are T cell receptor beta chains from one sample, sequenced in a study of blood T cells in healthy people across ages. One entry per CDR3 protein, called by TCRdb with MiXCR from the 5' RACE reads. The profile covers approximately 770,000 distinct CDR3 sequences, with about three fifths appearing a single time and roughly 20% taken by the ten largest. The sequenced sample consisted of blood. These receptors came from a man younger than 45 in good health. CDR3s include the opening cysteine and the closing phenylalanine or tryptophan. A D gene is named only where the DNA matches it firmly.

>TRBJ2-3|TRBD2|TRBV7-2
CAGSLGIAGLSDTQYF
>TRBJ1-5|.|TRBV6-6
CASSYSAANQPQHF
>TRBJ2-2|.|TRBV7-2
CASSFIQDPGELFF
>TRBJ1-2|TRBD1|TRBV29-1
CSVEDRGQGAFDGYTF
>TRBJ1-6|.|TRBV7-2
CASSLVFSDSPLHF
>TRBJ2-2|.|TRBV4-1
CASSQGVRDGELFF
>TRBJ2-7|.|TRBV20-1
CSASPPTLSSYEQYF
>TRBJ2-1|TRBD2|TRBV6-6
CASSWTSGSGGNEQFF
>TRBJ1-2|.|TRBV20-1
CSARDARGSNYGYTF
>TRBJ2-4|.|TRBV6-5
CASSNRDTLRGQYF
>TRBJ1-5|TRBD1|TRBV4-2
CASSQGGTGVYSNQPQHF
>TRBJ2-3|.|TRBV4-3
CASTPHGGEADTQYF
>TRBJ2-1|.|TRBV4-1
CASRGINEQFF
>TRBJ2-1|TRBD2|TRBV6-2/TRBV6-3
CASSPKWRRGAYNEQFF
>TRBJ2-7|.|TRBV3-1
CASSQLGGFSYEQYF
>TRBJ2-7|TRBD1|TRBV6-6
CASEDRGYEQYF
>TRBJ2-1|.|TRBV6-2/TRBV6-3
CASSYMAGEQFF
>TRBJ1-1|TRBD1|TRBV15
CATSREGTGTTEAFF
>.|.|TRBV5-1
CASRVDQGSYEQYF
>TRBJ1-5|.|TRBV6-2/TRBV6-3
CASSEHTDRGANQPQHF
>TRBJ2-1|TRBD2|TRBV28
CASSLERERLFF
>TRBJ1-1|.|TRBV4-2
CASSQDMQGMFGNTEAFF
>TRBJ2-7|TRBD1|TRBV20-1
CSAPRTGGLNEQYF
>.|.|TRBV21-1
CASSPALEETQYF
>TRBJ1-2|.|TRBV27
CASSFGSGTLEGYTF
>TRBJ2-2|TRBD2|TRBV7-2
CASRILAGLTGELFF
>TRBJ2-7|.|TRBV20-1
CSAARQAPSYEQYF
>TRBJ2-4|.|TRBV20-1
CSARGGVGAKNIQYF
>TRBJ2-1|.|TRBV3-1
CASSQFAMPYNEQFF
>TRBJ2-7|TRBD2|TRBV7-9
CVSVRGAGGTYEQYF
>TRBJ1-1|TRBD1|TRBV29-1
CSSRTGWGGTEAFF
>TRBJ2-7|TRBD2|TRBV6-2/TRBV6-3
CASTSGLAGGWTYEQYF
>TRBJ2-5|TRBD1|TRBV7-2
CASSFQQGGETQYF
>TRBJ2-1|TRBD1|TRBV5-1
CASSYGQGFYEQFF
>TRBJ2-1|.|TRBV29-1
CSVEDWTDNEQFF
>TRBJ2-1|TRBD2|TRBV7-2
CASSLAQRGSYNEQFF
>TRBJ1-1|.|TRBV7-9
CASNQDAYLGTEAFF
>TRBJ1-6|.|TRBV5-6
CASSLLGYRSPLHF
>.|.|TRBV20-1
CSAREGPSAYEQYF
>TRBJ2-5|.|TRBV7-6
CASSSRSGSETQYF
>TRBJ2-7|.|TRBV19
CASSSAYGQPYEQYF
>TRBJ2-1|TRBD2|TRBV14
CASSRLGTIHNEQFF
>TRBJ1-2|TRBD1|TRBV20-1
CSASIPRQGYYGYTF
>TRBJ2-2|.|TRBV11-1
CASGPRLLLGELFF
>TRBJ2-7|TRBD1|TRBV7-2
CASSLRGPGHEQYF
>TRBJ2-1|TRBD2|TRBV3-1
CASSQESSGGYSYNEQFF
>TRBJ1-2|.|TRBV6-6
CASTFFETRGGYTF
>TRBJ2-5|.|TRBV28
CASIGTVETQYF
>TRBJ2-4|.|TRBV27
CASSLGGSIQYF
>TRBJ2-7|.|TRBV5-1
CASSPDGQEPYEQYF
>TRBJ2-1|.|TRBV4-3
CASSQEVIAESYNEQFF
>TRBJ2-1|TRBD2|TRBV20-1
CSAIRPLSGGDNEQFF
>TRBJ1-5|.|TRBV4-2
CASSQDRGRPQHF
>TRBJ2-1|TRBD2|TRBV13
CASSSSGSEQFF
>TRBJ1-1|.|TRBV10-3
CAIGPGVRKAFF
>.|.|TRBV10-3
CAISEAPEGGKNIQYF
>TRBJ1-2|.|TRBV7-2
CASSLVGDTPNYGYTF
>.|.|TRBV28
CASHRGSEQYF